A selection of T cell receptor beta chains follows, all from one sample in a study of T cell responses to AZD1222 COVID-19 vaccine. The repertoire was sequenced with immunoSEQ multiplex PCR; TCRdb's copy has only in-frame clones and lacks some. The data hold roughly 51,000 clones, with approximately 86% observed a single time. The sequenced sample was peripheral blood, obtained 28 days after the second AZD1222 dose. Source of these receptors: an adult who received the AZD1222 COVID-19 vaccine. Each CDR3 is given with its conserved first and last residue. D genes are given only for firm matches. Not every row has a clone size; where given, it reads once, few, many or a size class.

j_gene,v_gene,abundance,d_gene,CDR3nt,CDR3aa
TRBJ2-5,TRBV7-2,.,TRBD1,TGTGCCAGCAGCTTACCGGCAGGGGGCCAAGGGGAGACCCAGTACTTC,CASSLPAGGQGETQYF
TRBJ2-7,TRBV27,once,.,TGTGCCAGCAGTTTGTCCATCCCAGGGTACGAGCAGTACTTC,CASSLSIPGYEQYF
TRBJ2-1,TRBV27,.,TRBD2,TGTGCCAGCAGTTTTGGAGCGGGAGACTCGAAACAGTTCTTC,CASSFGAGDSKQFF
TRBJ1-1,TRBV12-5,.,.,TGTGCTAGTGGGGACCAAGCGGCGGTGAACACTGAAGCTTTCTTT,CASGDQAAVNTEAFF
TRBJ1-6,TRBV2,few,.,TGTGCCAGCAGTGTTAGGTGGGCGGCAGATTCTTCACCCCTCCACTTT,CASSVRWAADSSPLHF
TRBJ2-7,TRBV30,.,.,TGTGCCTGGAAGCGGGACAGACCCTACGAGCAGTACTTC,CAWKRDRPYEQYF
TRBJ1-5,TRBV12-3/TRBV12-4,.,TRBD1,TGTGCCAGCAGCCTTGGGACAGGGAGGCAGCATTTT,CASSLGTGRQHF
TRBJ2-2,TRBV2,.,TRBD2,TGTGCCAGCGGGAGGGAGAAGAACACCGGGGAGCTGTTTTTT,CASGREKNTGELFF
TRBJ2-7,TRBV11-3,.,TRBD2,TGTGCCAGCAGCTTAGTGGGGGGGGCCTACGAGCAGTACTTC,CASSLVGGAYEQYF
TRBJ2-5,TRBV3-1/TRBV3-2,.,.,TGTGCCAGCAGCCTCCGGGACGGGTTTGGGACCCAGTACTTC,CASSLRDGFGTQYF
TRBJ2-1,TRBV11-1,.,.,TGTGCCAGCAGCTTAGGTCCTAGACAGACCAATGAGCAGTTCTTC,CASSLGPRQTNEQFF
TRBJ2-3,TRBV6-6,.,.,TGTGCCAGCAAAGGTCGAGGTTCCCCAGATACGCAGTATTTT,CASKGRGSPDTQYF
TRBJ2-2,TRBV4-1,.,.,TGCGCCAGCAGCCAACCCCAATCGAACACCGGGGAGCTGTTTTTT,CASSQPQSNTGELFF
TRBJ1-2,TRBV5-4,.,.,TGTGCCAGCAGCTTGAAGGGAAACTATGGCTACACCTTC,CASSLKGNYGYTF
TRBJ1-5,TRBV7-9,few,TRBD1,TGTGCCAGCAGCTTAGGACAGGGAGGATGGTGGCAGCCCCAGCATTTT,CASSLGQGGWWQPQHF
TRBJ2-7,TRBV11-3,few,.,TGTGCCAGCAGCGAGGATTACGAGCAGTACTTC,CASSEDYEQYF
TRBJ1-1,TRBV6-6,.,.,TGTGCCAGCAGTTCTGGGAGCGGGAGGTGGACTGAAGCTTTCTTT,CASSSGSGRWTEAFF
TRBJ1-3,TRBV9,.,.,TGTGCCAGCAGCGTAGTCCCGACAGTTCCCTCTGGAAACACCATATATTTT,CASSVVPTVPSGNTIYF
TRBJ2-5,TRBV7-6,.,.,TGTGCCAGCAGCTTAGGGCAGGGAGTAGAGACCCAGTACTTC,CASSLGQGVETQYF
TRBJ2-7,TRBV7-9,.,TRBD1,TGTGCCAGCAGCTTAAGGACAGGGAAGGATTCCTACGAGCAGTACTTC,CASSLRTGKDSYEQYF
TRBJ2-2,TRBV10-2,.,TRBD1,TGCGCCAGCAGGGCCGGGACAGTGAACACCGGGGAGCTGTTTTTT,CASRAGTVNTGELFF
TRBJ2-7,TRBV9,.,.,TGTGCCAGCAGCGTAGAGGGGAGCTCCTACGAGCAGTACTTC,CASSVEGSSYEQYF
TRBJ1-5,TRBV19,.,.,TGTGCCAGTAGTATAGCGAAGGCTAGCAATCAGCCCCAGCATTTT,CASSIAKASNQPQHF
TRBJ2-3,TRBV28,.,TRBD2,TGTGCCAGCAGTTTTAGTGCGGGAGGAAGGGATACGCAGTATTTT,CASSFSAGGRDTQYF
TRBJ1-5,TRBV10-1,.,.,TGCGCCAGCAGTGAGTCGAGGTATAGGGTCAGCAATCAGCCCCAGCATTTT,CASSESRYRVSNQPQHF
TRBJ1-4,TRBV3-1/TRBV3-2,.,.,TGTGCCAGCAGCCATTGGGTGGAGGGAAAACTGTTTTTT,CASSHWVEGKLFF
TRBJ2-2,TRBV5-4,.,TRBD2,TGTGCCAGCAGCCCAAATAGCGGGAAAGGCACCGGGGAGCTGTTTTTT,CASSPNSGKGTGELFF
TRBJ1-2,TRBV28,.,.,TGTGCCAGCACCTCAGGCCAGGCCTCCGAGAAAGGCTACACCTTC,CASTSGQASEKGYTF
TRBJ2-3,TRBV2,.,TRBD2,TGTGCCAGCACCCTGACTAGCGCAAGCACAGATACGCAGTATTTT,CASTLTSASTDTQYF
TRBJ2-5,TRBV29-1,.,.,TGCAGCCGGACATCTCAAGAGACCCAGTACTTC,CSRTSQETQYF
TRBJ2-4,TRBV5-4,.,.,TGTGCCAGCAGACCGGGGCTCGGGGGAGCTGAAAACATTCAGTACTTC,CASRPGLGGAENIQYF
TRBJ2-1,TRBV19,once,.,TGTGCCAGTAGTATAGGCAGTACGTTAGGCTATGAGCAGTTCTTC,CASSIGSTLGYEQFF
TRBJ1-1,TRBV11-3,.,.,TGTGCCAGCAGCCTGAGGGGGATGAACACTGAAGCTTTCTTT,CASSLRGMNTEAFF
TRBJ2-1,TRBV18,.,.,TGTGCCAGCTCACCACCGAACGGCGGGACAGAAGCGGATGAGCAGTTCTTC,CASSPPNGGTEADEQFF
TRBJ2-7,TRBV3-1/TRBV3-2,.,TRBD2,TGTGCCAGCAGCAGCCGAGAGGGAGCGGGAGTGTACGAGCAGTACTTC,CASSSREGAGVYEQYF
TRBJ2-2,TRBV27,.,TRBD1,TGTGCCAGCAGTTTATCGACAGGGGGCATCGGGGAGCTGTTTTTT,CASSLSTGGIGELFF
TRBJ1-5,TRBV6-6,.,.,TGTGCCAGCGGCAGGGAGGGGGTGATCAATCAGCCCCAGCATTTT,CASGREGVINQPQHF
TRBJ2-1,TRBV19,.,TRBD2,TGTGCCAGTAGTAGGGACAGCGGGGGGAGCTCCTACAATGAGCAGTTCTTC,CASSRDSGGSSYNEQFF
TRBJ1-5,TRBV3-1/TRBV3-2,.,.,TGTGCCAGCAGCCAAGATCCAGATCAGCCCCAGCATTTT,CASSQDPDQPQHF
TRBJ2-5,TRBV6-2/TRBV6-3,once,.,TGTGCCAGCAGTTACCGGGGGTTCCAAGAGACCCAGTACTTC,CASSYRGFQETQYF
TRBJ2-2,TRBV19,.,.,TGTGCCAGTAGTATGGCCCTAATGGACCCCGGGGAGCTGTTTTTT,CASSMALMDPGELFF
TRBJ2-1,TRBV7-8,.,.,TGTGCCAGCAGTCGGACAGTTGAGCAGTTCTTC,CASSRTVEQFF
TRBJ2-1,TRBV5-1,.,TRBD2,TGCGCCAGCAGCCAGCCGGGACTAGCGGGAGGGTCTCAGTTCTTC,CASSQPGLAGGSQFF
TRBJ2-7,TRBV28,.,TRBD2,TGTGCCAGCAGTTTAGATGGACTAGCGGGAGCGGAGCAGTACTTC,CASSLDGLAGAEQYF
TRBJ1-2,TRBV28,.,TRBD1,TGTGCCAGCAGTTTCTTAAGGGGGACAGGGGGGAAGGTGGATCATGGCTACACCTTC,CASSFLRGTGGKVDHGYTF
TRBJ1-5,TRBV19,few,.,TGTGCCAGCACGGACAGCCAATATAGCAATCAGCCCCAGCATTTT,CASTDSQYSNQPQHF
TRBJ1-2,TRBV12-3/TRBV12-4,.,TRBD1,TGTGCCAGCAGTTTGGTGACAGGGGGAGCCACCTTC,CASSLVTGGATF
TRBJ1-1,TRBV11-1,.,TRBD1,TGTGCCAGCAGGCAAGAGAACAGGGGGTGGAACACTGAAGCTTTCTTT,CASRQENRGWNTEAFF